This T cell receptor (beta chain) was found in a study of T cell responses to AZD1222 COVID-19 vaccine. General study points: Baseline antibody screening turned up just six or seven seropositive AZD1222 recipients. Repertoires were obtained solely post-peak T cell response. Spike-wide vaccine-associated CD4 TCRs dominated at 160-218 and 743-854. Among the donors, most were white British and more were female, and clonal diversity was possibly underestimated.

Sequenced by immunoSEQ multiplex PCR; TCRdb stores in-frame clones only, minus some. The table includes over 200,000 clones, around 94% detected once. This clone was recorded once. Its target is unknown. The ends were cut back, 6 bases at V and 3 bases at J, with 16 bases in the middle. This CDR3 region has 15 residues. Germline V lookup: CDR1 MGHRA, CDR2 YSYEKL. The sample consisted of peripheral blood, taken 28 days after the second dose of the MenACWY control vaccine. This sequence joins TRBV4-1 and TRBJ2-3; possibly TRBD2 for D (7 bases). This clonotype was obtained from an adult who received the MenACWY meningococcal vaccine as a control. CDR3 sequence (DNA): TGCGCCAGCAGGCTGGGGGGGGGCGGGACAGATACGCAGTATTTT. Protein product: CASRLGGGGTDTQYF.